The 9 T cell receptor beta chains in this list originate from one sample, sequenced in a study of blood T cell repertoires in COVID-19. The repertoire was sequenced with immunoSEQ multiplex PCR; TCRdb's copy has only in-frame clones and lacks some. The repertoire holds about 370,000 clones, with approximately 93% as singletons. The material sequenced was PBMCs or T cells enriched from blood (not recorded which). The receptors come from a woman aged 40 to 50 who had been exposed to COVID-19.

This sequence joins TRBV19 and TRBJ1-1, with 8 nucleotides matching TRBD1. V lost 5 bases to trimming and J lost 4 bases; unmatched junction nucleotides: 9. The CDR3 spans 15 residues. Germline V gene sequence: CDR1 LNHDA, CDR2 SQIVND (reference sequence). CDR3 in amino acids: CASSSQGVLSTEAFF. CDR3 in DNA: TGTGCCAGTAGTTCACAGGGGGTTCTCTCCACTGAAGCTTTCTTT.

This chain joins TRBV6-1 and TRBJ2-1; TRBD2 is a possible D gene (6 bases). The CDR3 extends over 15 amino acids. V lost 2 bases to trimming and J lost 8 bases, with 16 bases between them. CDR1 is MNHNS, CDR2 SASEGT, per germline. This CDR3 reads CASSEMAGTMDEQFF. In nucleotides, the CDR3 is TGTGCCAGCAGTGAAATGGCGGGAACGATGGATGAGCAGTTCTTC.

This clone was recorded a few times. The CDR3 sequence: CASSLGRPSGGGVFNADYGYTF. CDR3 nucleotide sequence: TGTGCCAGCAGCTTAGGGCGGCCCTCGGGAGGGGGAGTATTCAATGCAGACTATGGCTACACCTTC. The V call is TRBV7-8, the J call TRBJ1-2; weak D call: TRBD1 (6 bases). Trimming cost V 1 base and J 3 bases, with 33 bases left between them. CDR1 is SGHVS and CDR2 is FQNEAQ in the germline V gene. The CDR3 consists of 22 residues.

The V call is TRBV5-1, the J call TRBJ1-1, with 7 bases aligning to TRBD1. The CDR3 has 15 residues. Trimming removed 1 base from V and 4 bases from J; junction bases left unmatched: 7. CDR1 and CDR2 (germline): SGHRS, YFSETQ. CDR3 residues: CASSLSPGGLTEAFF. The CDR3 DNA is TGCGCCAGCAGCTTGTCTCCAGGGGGGCTCACTGAAGCTTTCTTT.

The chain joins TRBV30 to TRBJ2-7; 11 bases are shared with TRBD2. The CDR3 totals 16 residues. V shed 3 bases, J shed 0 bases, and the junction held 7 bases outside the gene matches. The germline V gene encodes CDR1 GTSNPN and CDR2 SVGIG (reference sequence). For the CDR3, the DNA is TGTGCCTGGAGCCGATCGACTAGCGGGACCTCCTACGAGCAGTACTTC. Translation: CAWSRSTSGTSYEQYF.

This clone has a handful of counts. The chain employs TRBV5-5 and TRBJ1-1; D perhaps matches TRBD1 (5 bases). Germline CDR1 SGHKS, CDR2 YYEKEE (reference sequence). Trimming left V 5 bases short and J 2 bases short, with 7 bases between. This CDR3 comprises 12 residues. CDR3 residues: CASRTVNTEAFF. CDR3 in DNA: TGTGCCAGCAGGACAGTCAACACTGAAGCTTTCTTT.

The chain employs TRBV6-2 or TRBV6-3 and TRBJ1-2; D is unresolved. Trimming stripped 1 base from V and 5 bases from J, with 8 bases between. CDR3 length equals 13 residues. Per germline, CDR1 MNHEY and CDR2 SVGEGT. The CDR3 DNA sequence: TGTGCCAGCAGTTACTTCCCCTCGTATGGCTACACCTTC. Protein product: CASSYFPSYGYTF.

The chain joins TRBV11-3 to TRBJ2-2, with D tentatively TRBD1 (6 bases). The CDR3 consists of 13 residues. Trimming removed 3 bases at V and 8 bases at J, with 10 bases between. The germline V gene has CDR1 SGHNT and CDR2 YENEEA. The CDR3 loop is CASSFLQGGELFF. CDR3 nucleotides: TGTGCCAGCAGCTTTCTACAGGGAGGGGAGCTGTTTTTT. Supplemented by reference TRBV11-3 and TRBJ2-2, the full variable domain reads EAGVVQSPRYKIIEKKQPVAFWCNPISGHNTLYWYLQNLGQGPELLIRYENEEAVDDSQLPKDRFSAERLKGVDSTLKIQPAELGDSAVYLCASSFLQGGELFFGEGSRLTVL.

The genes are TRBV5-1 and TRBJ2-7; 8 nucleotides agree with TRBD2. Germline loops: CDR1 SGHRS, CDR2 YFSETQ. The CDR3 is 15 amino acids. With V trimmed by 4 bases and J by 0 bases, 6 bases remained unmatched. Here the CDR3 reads CASSPSGGGSYEQYF. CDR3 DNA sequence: TGCGCCAGCAGCCCAAGCGGGGGCGGCTCCTACGAGCAGTACTTC.